This TCR beta chain was recovered during a study of T cells after yellow fever vaccination. In its sample, this clonotype was seen many times. Germline values: CDR1 SGHTA, CDR2 FQGNSA. Between the trimmed V and J ends, which lost 1 base and 0 bases, there was a span of 7 bases. This CDR3 is 16 amino acids long. TCRdb ran MiXCR on the 5' RACE reads and lists one entry per CDR3 protein. The table shows about 150,000 distinct CDR3 sequences, with under 8% occurring only once. The sequence was collected from a man aged 25-45 years who received the YFV17D yellow fever vaccine. The chain carries TRBV7-2 and TRBJ2-6; D is possibly TRBD1 (5 bases). This specimen consisted of CD4+ T cells sorted from PBMCs, obtained 10 days after the yellow fever booster vaccination. CDR3 DNA: TGTGCCAGCAGCTTAGACAGGAACTCTGGGGCCAACGTCCTGACTTTC. As protein: CASSLDRNSGANVLTF.